The next 21 T cell receptor beta chains were all read from a single sample in a study of shared clonotypes between healthy human individuals. Some clones are missing from TCRdb's copy, which holds only in-frame ones; the method was immunoSEQ multiplex PCR. The sample shows 2.3 million or so clones, over 90% of them seen only once. Sequenced material: naive CD4+ T cells from PBMCs. As to subset: CD45RA+ positively selected. Receptors were obtained from a man between 18 and 29 years old in good health. Some clones in this sample may be carry-over from other donors' samples.

This sequence joins TRBV4-3 and TRBJ1-1; TRBD1 might be the D (5 bases). The V gene's germline CDR1 is LGHNA and CDR2 YSLEER. The V and J ends lost 3 bases and 4 bases respectively, with 18 bases between them. This CDR3 is built from 16 residues. The CDR3 DNA follows: TGCGCCAGCAGCCACCCCCGGGGGGAGGGGAGCACTGAAGCTTTCTTT. Translation gives CASSHPRGEGSTEAFF.

V is TRBV30 and J is TRBJ2-5; D is uncertain. Germline CDR1 is GTSNPN and CDR2 is SVGIG (reference sequence). The CDR3 loop spans 14 amino acids. Trimming took 2 bases from V and 2 from J, leaving 12 bases between them. The CDR3: CAWSSSGWQETQYF. The DNA of the CDR3 is TGTGCCTGGAGTAGCTCCGGTTGGCAAGAGACCCAGTACTTC.

The V gene is TRBV6-1, the J gene TRBJ2-3, with D perhaps given as TRBD1 or TRBD2 (5 bases each). V was shortened by 9 bases and J by 4 bases, with 8 bases between the two germline ends. Germline assignment: CDR1 MNHNS and CDR2 SASEGT. The length of the CDR3 is 11 residues. In DNA form, the CDR3 reads TGTGCCAGTCGGGGCTCAGATACGCAGTATTTT. Residues: CASRGSDTQYF.

The chain carries TRBV25-1 and TRBJ2-3, with 7 bases matching TRBD2. In germline, CDR1 is MGHDK, CDR2 SYGVNS. V shed 8 bases, J shed 3 bases, and the junction held 11 bases outside the gene matches. This CDR3 region has 15 residues. CDR3 DNA: TGTGCCAGCGTGCGGTCGGGAGGCGGGACAGATACGCAGTATTTT. Encoded protein: CASVRSGGGTDTQYF.

The chain has TRBV7-3 and TRBJ2-2; the D gene could be TRBD1 or TRBD2 (5 bases each). This CDR3 has 13 amino acids. V shed 10 bases and J shed 4 bases, with 13 bases lying between them. Germline CDR1 is SGHTA and CDR2 is FQGTGA. The CDR3: CANGAPSTGELFF. DNA for the CDR3: TGTGCCAACGGGGCTCCTTCCACCGGGGAGCTGTTTTTT.

Written as DNA, the CDR3 is TGCGCCAGCAGCTCACAACTAATTTCGGGTAATGAGCAGTTCTTC. This translates into CASSSQLISGNEQFF. The chain joins TRBV5-1 to TRBJ2-1; unclear D gene. The CDR3 covers 15 residues. Trimming removed 3 bases at V and 7 bases at J, with 17 bases between. Per the germline V gene, CDR1 is SGHRS and CDR2 is YFSETQ.

This rearrangement joins TRBV18 to TRBJ2-5; the match to TRBD2 covers 7 bases. The CDR3 is 15 residues long. Germline lookup yields CDR1 KGHSH and CDR2 LQKENI. The V gene end was trimmed by 1 base and the J gene end by 7 bases; junction bases not matched to a gene: 9. CDR3 sequence (DNA): TGTGCCAGCTCACCACTGGACGGTGGGGAGGGGACCCAGTACTTC. Translating it yields CASSPLDGGEGTQYF.

This sequence joins TRBV21-1 and TRBJ2-2; TRBD1 is the table's D call, not checked against the DNA. TRBV21-1 is described as a pseudogene. The CDR3 runs 16 residues. DNA of the CDR3: TGTGCCAGCAGCAAAGGTCACAGTTGGAACACCGGGGAGCTGTTTTTT. It translates to CASSKGHSWNTGELFF.

The chain employs TRBV18 and TRBJ2-3, with D tentatively TRBD2 (7 bases). Trimming took 3 bases from V and 3 from J, leaving 16 bases between them. This CDR3 has 16 residues. Germline V gives CDR1 KGHSH, CDR2 LQKENI. In DNA, the CDR3 is TGTGCCAGCTCACCCAGTCAGGGGCGGGGGACAGATACGCAGTATTTT. Protein sequence: CASSPSQGRGTDTQYF.

The chain uses TRBV9 and TRBJ2-7; 11 bases are shared with TRBD1. The CDR3 runs to 14 residues. V gave up 0 bases and J gave up 5 bases; unmatched junction bases: 1. Germline assignment: CDR1 SGDLS and CDR2 YYNGEE. The DNA of the CDR3 is TGTGCCAGCAGCGTAGGGACAGGGGGCCACGAGCAGTACTTC. Amino acids: CASSVGTGGHEQYF.

The chain uses TRBV11-2 and TRBJ2-4, with 8 bases matching TRBD1. V was clipped by 1 base and J by 4 bases; unmatched bases: 0. Germline CDR1 is SGHAT and CDR2 is FQNNGV. The length of the CDR3 is 14 residues. CDR3 amino acids: CASSLGTGKNIQYF. CDR3 bases: TGTGCCAGCAGCTTAGGGACAGGGAAAAACATTCAGTACTTC. The whole variable domain, filled in from reference TRBV11-2 and TRBJ2-4, reads EAGVAQSPRYKIIEKRQSVAFWCNPISGHATLYWYQQILGQGPKLLIQFQNNGVVDDSQLPKDRFSAERLKGVDSTLKIQPAKLEDSAVYLCASSLGTGKNIQYFGAGTRLSVL.

The chain links TRBV2 to TRBJ1-1; D remains unclear. V gave up 8 bases and J gave up 11 bases, with 15 bases separating them. Per germline, CDR1 SNHLY and CDR2 FYNNEI. This CDR3 is 11 amino acids long. CDR3 protein: CASSRGGGAFF. DNA for the CDR3: TGTGCCAGCTCTCGGGGTGGTGGCGCTTTCTTT.

The chain carries TRBV15 and TRBJ2-3; D may correspond to TRBD1 or TRBD2 (6 bases each). Trimming stripped 2 bases from V and 6 bases from J, with 21 bases between. CDR1 and CDR2 (germline): LNHNV, YYDKDF (reference sequence). The CDR3 runs 17 residues. CDR3 protein: CATSRWGSRGALDTQYF. The CDR3 DNA reads as TGTGCCACCAGCAGATGGGGTTCGAGGGGGGCTCTGGATACGCAGTATTTT.

The gene calls are TRBV28 and TRBJ2-7; a weak D match, TRBD1 (6 bases). The germline V gene has CDR1 MDHEN and CDR2 SYDVKM. This CDR3 is 15 amino acids long. With 6 bases removed from V and 0 bases from J, the gap between germline ends came to 15 bases. Here the CDR3 DNA reads TGTGCCAGCAGACAGACAGGTCTTTTCTCCTACGAGCAGTACTTC. Translating gives CASRQTGLFSYEQYF.

V and J are TRBV25-1 and TRBJ2-5, with 8 bases identical to TRBD2. With 3 bases clipped from V and 0 bases from J, the junction kept 9 bases outside the gene matches. From germline, CDR1 is MGHDK and CDR2 SYGVNS. There are 17 residues in the CDR3. CDR3 nucleotide sequence: TGTGCCAGCAGTGACCAGTGGCTAGCGGGCCACCAAGAGACCCAGTACTTC. Its protein product is CASSDQWLAGHQETQYF.

V usage is TRBV9 and J usage is TRBJ2-3, with 10 bases fitting TRBD2. The length of the CDR3 is 12 residues. The germline CDR1 and CDR2 sequences are SGDLS and YYNGEE. Germline trimming cut 3 bases from V and 13 bases from J; bases unmatched to any gene: 5. CDR3 DNA: TGTGCCAGCAGCGGGGACGGGACTAGCGAGTATTTT. The encoded protein is CASSGDGTSEYF.

The chain joins TRBV18 to TRBJ2-5; perhaps D is TRBD1 or TRBD2 (5 bases each). The germline V and J ends were trimmed by 6 bases and 1 base, with 18 bases remaining between them. The CDR3 contains 16 residues. Germline values: CDR1 KGHSH, CDR2 LQKENI. In DNA form, the CDR3 reads TGTGCCAGCTCCCTCCAGGGACGAAGGGGCCAAGAGACCCAGTACTTC. Amino acids: CASSLQGRRGQETQYF.

J is TRBJ2-7 and V is TRBV5-6, with a tentative D call TRBD1 (5 bases). Per the germline V gene, CDR1 is SGHDT and CDR2 is YYEEEE. Trimming pared 0 bases from V and 7 bases from J, leaving 14 bases between. The CDR3 runs to 14 residues. The CDR3 sequence is CASSLDRISGEQYF. The CDR3 DNA reads as TGTGCCAGCAGCTTGGACAGGATATCTGGGGAGCAGTACTTC. Full variable domain (rest looked up from reference TRBV5-6 and TRBJ2-7): DAGVTQSPTHLIKTRGQQVTLRCSPKSGHDTVSWYQQALGQGPQFIFQYYEEEERQRGNFPDRFSGHQFPNYSSELNVNALLLGDSALYLCASSLDRISGEQYFGPGTRLTVT.

V is TRBV19 and J is TRBJ1-1; a weak D match, TRBD1 (5 bases). Between the trimmed V and J ends, which lost 0 bases and 5 bases, there was a span of 22 bases. The CDR3 consists of 18 residues. The germline V gene encodes CDR1 LNHDA and CDR2 SQIVND (reference sequence). As DNA, the CDR3 is TGTGCCAGTAGTATAGACCCACGCCTTCAGGGAGGAGGGACTGAAGCTTTCTTT. Amino acids: CASSIDPRLQGGGTEAFF.

This sequence joins TRBV25-1 and TRBJ2-7; the D is unclear. This CDR3 spans 12 amino acids. The ends were cut back, 4 bases at V and 6 bases at J, with 10 bases in the middle. From germline, CDR1 is MGHDK and CDR2 SYGVNS. The CDR3 bases are TGTGCCAGCAGTGGGTCGATAAGCGAGCAGTACTTC. It specifies CASSGSISEQYF.

This chain uses TRBV25-1 with TRBJ1-1; no firm D call. CDR1 and CDR2 (germline): MGHDK, SYGVNS. Trimming left V 3 bases short and J 6 bases short, with 11 bases between. The CDR3 is made up of 13 amino acids. CDR3 in amino acids: CASSDLPTAEAFF. The CDR3 DNA is TGTGCCAGCAGTGACCTTCCTACGGCTGAAGCTTTCTTT.